This T cell receptor (beta chain) was observed in a study of T cell changes during pregnancy in multiple sclerosis. Using immunoSEQ multiplex PCR, the repertoire was profiled, and TCRdb retains in-frame clones only, with some absent. This sample yields about 20,000 clones, of which approximately 91% are seen a single time; roughly 20% belongs to the top ten. The V gene's germline CDR1 is MNHEY and CDR2 SMNVEV (reference sequence). Unmatched junction bases numbered 4, after V lost 4 bases and J lost 3 bases. The CDR3 runs to 14 residues. The rearrangement joins TRBV27 to TRBJ2-3; 7 bases fit TRBD1. Specimen: CD8+ T cells from peripheral blood mononuclear cells, collected after pregnancy. The sequence derives from a female donor in good health, enrolled as a control in a pregnancy study. In DNA, the CDR3 is TGTGCCAGCAGTTCGGGACAGTTAACAGATACGCAGTATTTT. Protein: CASSSGQLTDTQYF.